Below, 20 T cell receptor beta chains from the same sample are listed, as sequenced in a study of human T cells and chemical hapten exposure. Time point here: patch test 1, 2 weeks after DPC sensitization. The treatment here: therapeutic diphenylcyclopropenone sensitization with weekly scalp DPC. A single record per CDR3 protein comes from TCRdb applying MiXCR to the RACE reads. This sample yields around 120,000 distinct CDR3 sequences, of which about 13% are seen a single time; roughly 0.92% belongs to the top ten. Sequences were derived from whole blood, sampled in connection with sensitization to the hapten diphenylcyclopropenone (DPC). The receptors come from a man aged 18 to 29 with alopecia areata. Some clones in this sample may be carry-over from other donors' samples.

The rearrangement links TRBV20-1 to TRBJ2-5; D remains unclear. The V end was cut by 6 bases, the J end by 3 bases, with 17 bases between. The germline V gene has CDR1 DFQATT and CDR2 SNEGSKA (reference sequence). The CDR3 totals 14 residues. For the CDR3, the DNA is TGCAGTGCCGCCCGGCGGCCCTCAGAAGAGACCCAGTACTTC. Amino acid sequence: CSAARRPSEETQYF.

The chain recombines TRBV2 with TRBJ2-3, with 8 bases identical to TRBD2. Germline values: CDR1 SNHLY, CDR2 FYNNEI. The CDR3 runs to 18 residues. V was clipped by 6 bases and J by 2 bases; unmatched bases: 16. As DNA, the CDR3 is TGTGCCAGCAGAGATATAGGCGGGGGGACCGATCACACAGATACGCAGTATTTT. This encodes CASRDIGGGTDHTDTQYF.

V and J are TRBV4-3 and TRBJ2-4, with D perhaps assigned TRBD1 or TRBD2 (5 bases each). Trimming removed 0 bases at V and 0 bases at J, with 18 bases between. This CDR3 comprises 19 residues. Per the germline V gene, CDR1 is LGHNA and CDR2 is YSLEER. The CDR3 region is CASSQDARVGRVAKNIQYF. The CDR3 nucleotides are TGCGCCAGCAGCCAAGATGCCAGGGTGGGGCGGGTAGCCAAAAACATTCAGTACTTC.

V and J are TRBV5-4 and TRBJ1-4, with 7 bases identical to TRBD1. The CDR3 covers 15 residues. In germline, CDR1 is SGHNT, CDR2 YYREEE (reference sequence). V shed 0 bases and J 5 bases; nucleotides not matched to a gene: 4. CDR3 region: CASSLGGTENEKLFF. CDR3 coding DNA: TGTGCCAGCAGCTTGGGCGGGACAGAGAATGAAAAACTGTTTTTT. Together with reference TRBV5-4 and TRBJ1-4, the CDR3 gives the full variable domain: ETGVTQSPTHLIKTRGQQVTLRCSSQSGHNTVSWYQQALGQGPQFIFQYYREEENGRGNFPPRFSGLQFPNYSSELNVNALELDDSALYLCASSLGGTENEKLFFGSGTQLSVL.

This clonotype was detected only a few times. Here the CDR3 DNA reads TGTGCCAGCAGTTACTCGGCGGGCGGGAATTCACCCCTCCACTTT. Translating it yields CASSYSAGGNSPLHF. This chain connects TRBV6-2 or TRBV6-3 to TRBJ1-6, with D unresolved. Germline V gene lookup returns CDR1 MNHEY and CDR2 SVGEGT. The CDR3 is 15 amino acids. V was trimmed by 0 bases and J by 7 bases, leaving 10 bases between them.

This clonotype was recorded many times. This chain connects TRBV28 to TRBJ2-2, with a weak D call TRBD2 (6 bases). Germline CDR1 reads MDHEN; CDR2 reads SYDVKM. The CDR3 sequence is 15 residues long. V gave up 6 bases and J gave up 5 bases, with 16 bases separating them. CDR3 sequence (DNA): TGTGCCAGCAGCCTAGGACGGGCGGGAACCGGGGAGCTGTTTTTT. It codes for CASSLGRAGTGELFF.

CDR3 sequence reads: CASSPSRQPSYNEQFF. The DNA for the CDR3 is TGTGCCAGCAGCCCCAGCCGGCAACCCTCCTACAATGAGCAGTTCTTC. The J gene is TRBJ2-1, the V gene TRBV11-2; no clear D. This CDR3 region has 16 residues. Trimming took off 5 bases at V and 0 bases at J, with 14 bases between the two ends. Looked up from germline, CDR1 is SGHAT and CDR2 is FQNNGV.

This clonotype showed up just a few times. The chain carries TRBV10-2 and TRBJ1-1, with D tentatively TRBD1 (5 bases). This CDR3 region has 12 residues. CDR1 is WSHSY and CDR2 is SAAADI in the germline V gene. Trimming took 4 bases from V and 5 from J, leaving 8 bases between them. This CDR3 reads CASSGGRTEAFF. In DNA, the CDR3 is TGCGCCAGCAGTGGGGGGAGGACTGAAGCTTTCTTT.

The CDR3 spells CASSPSGTEYGYTF. The CDR3, as DNA: TGTGCCAGCTCACCTAGCGGGACAGAGTATGGCTACACCTTC. V and J are TRBV18 and TRBJ1-2; 7 bases match TRBD1. Germline V gene data show CDR1 as KGHSH and CDR2 as LQKENI. V shed 3 bases, J shed 5 bases, and the junction held 6 bases outside the gene matches. The length of the CDR3 is 14 residues.

This chain joins TRBV2 and TRBJ2-1, with D possibly TRBD1 on 5 matching bases. The CDR3 length is 15 residues. The germline gives CDR1 SNHLY, CDR2 FYNNEI. Trimming left V 6 bases short and J 6 bases short, with 18 bases between. The CDR3 nucleotides read TGTGCCAGCAGCCCACAGGTGCAAAAAACCAATGAGCAGTTCTTC. Residues: CASSPQVQKTNEQFF.

In its sample, this clonotype was seen a few times. The chain joins TRBV6-2 or TRBV6-3 to TRBJ2-2; D may be TRBD2 (5 bases). The germline gives CDR1 MNHEY, CDR2 SVGEGT. V shed 4 bases and J shed 5 bases, with 8 bases lying between them. The CDR3 has 13 amino acids. The CDR3 protein is CASSSTITGELFF. Here the CDR3 DNA reads TGTGCCAGCAGTTCGACTATAACCGGGGAGCTGTTTTTT.

This clonotype has just a few counts. This chain links TRBV4-3 with TRBJ1-2, with 7 bases matching TRBD1. Germline V CDR1 and CDR2: LGHNA, YSLEER. There are 14 residues in the CDR3. Trimming took 1 base from V and 8 from J; bases not matched to a gene: 7. The CDR3, as DNA: TGCGCCAGCAGCCAAGTGGAGGGGGCGCGAGGCTACACCTTC. It yields the protein CASSQVEGARGYTF.

The gene calls are TRBV7-6 and TRBJ2-2; 9 bases align to TRBD2. Germline CDR1 SGHVS, CDR2 FNYEAQ. V dropped 5 bases and J dropped 3; count of bases not matched to a gene: 7. CDR3 length equals 16 residues. The CDR3 DNA follows: TGTGCCAGCAGCCCTAATAGCGGGGGACACACCGGGGAGCTGTTTTTT. It translates to CASSPNSGGHTGELFF.

The genes are TRBV7-9 and TRBJ1-5; D not certain. This CDR3 contains 12 residues. With 1 base removed from V and 10 bases from J, the gap between germline ends came to 8 bases. In germline, CDR1 is SEHNR, CDR2 FQNEAQ (reference sequence). The CDR3 region has the DNA TGTGCCAGCAGCTTAGAGGTAGGACCCCAGCATTTT. It codes for CASSLEVGPQHF.

This clonotype came up many times. The J gene is TRBJ2-1, the V gene TRBV7-9; D gene uncertain. V was cut by 5 bases and J by 0 bases, with 11 bases left in between. The CDR3 is 15 residues long. Looked up from germline, CDR1 is SEHNR and CDR2 is FQNEAQ (reference sequence). CDR3 sequence: CASSPTVSSYNEQFF. CDR3 nucleotides: TGTGCCAGCAGCCCTACCGTGAGCTCCTACAATGAGCAGTTCTTC. The variable domain in full, with the rest retrieved from reference TRBV7-9 and TRBJ2-1, is DTGVSQNPRHKITKRGQNVTFRCDPISEHNRLYWYRQTLGQGPEFLTYFQNEAQLEKSRLLSDRFSAERPKGSFSTLEIQRTEQGDSAMYLCASSPTVSSYNEQFFGPGTRLTVL.

This clonotype was counted only a few times. The rearrangement uses TRBV11-2 and TRBJ2-4; 8 nucleotides align to TRBD2. Germline values: CDR1 SGHAT, CDR2 FQNNGV. The trim removed 5 bases at V and 3 bases at J, leaving 12 bases unmatched. CDR3 length equals 17 residues. CDR3 protein: CASSPGSGRVDKNIQYF. CDR3 sequence (DNA): TGTGCCAGCAGCCCCGGGTCCGGGAGGGTGGACAAAAACATTCAGTACTTC.

This sequence joins TRBV29-1 and TRBJ1-1; no firm D call. The ends were cut back, 4 bases at V and 6 bases at J, with 12 bases in the middle. Germline-derived CDR1 and CDR2 are SQVTM and ANQGSEA. This CDR3 is built from 12 residues. CDR3 in amino acids: CSVGLGYAEAFF. CDR3 nucleotides: TGCAGCGTTGGCCTGGGGTACGCTGAAGCTTTCTTT.

V gene TRBV7-9 combines with J gene TRBJ1-1; tentative D call: TRBD1 (5 bases). CDR1 is SEHNR and CDR2 is FQNEAQ in the germline V gene (reference sequence). Deletions cut 6 bases from V and 1 base from J, with 9 bases between. The CDR3 runs to 13 residues. As DNA, the CDR3 is TGTGCCAGCAGGCTTGGGACGAACACTGAAGCTTTCTTT. Protein product: CASRLGTNTEAFF.

This clonotype has just a few counts. The J gene is TRBJ1-1, the V gene TRBV12-3 or TRBV12-4, with D unresolved. This CDR3 has 14 amino acids. V lost 7 bases and J 1 base, leaving 13 bases between the germline ends. CDR3 sequence (DNA): TGTGCCAGCACCCTGACGGCTAGGAACACTGAAGCTTTCTTT. Protein product: CASTLTARNTEAFF.

The chain joins TRBV7-2 to TRBJ1-1, with 7 positions matching TRBD1. CDR3 length: 13 amino acids. Germline V gene sequence: CDR1 SGHTA, CDR2 FQGNSA. Unmatched junction bases numbered 1, after V lost 2 bases and J lost 4 bases. CDR3 sequence reads: CASSLRGPTEAFF. The CDR3 DNA follows: TGTGCCAGCAGCTTAAGGGGGCCCACTGAAGCTTTCTTT.